A selection of T cell receptor beta chains follows, all from one sample in a study of T cells in Graves' hyperthyroidism and ophthalmopathy. TCRdb independently ran MiXCR on the multiplex PCR reads; one entry per CDR3 protein. Among 600,000 to 700,000 distinct CDR3 sequences listed, 45% were seen once. Sequenced sample: peripheral blood or thyroid tissue (not recorded which). The receptors originated from an adult man with Graves' disease, either hyperthyroidism or ophthalmopathy (not recorded which). Each CDR3 is given with its conserved first and last residue. A D gene is named only where the DNA matches it firmly. Expanded clones get a size class; other rows say once, few or many, or leave the size out.

d_gene,abundance,j_gene,v_gene,CDR3aa,CDR3nt
.,once,TRBJ1-6,TRBV2,CASSDLGGGRSPLHF,TGTGCCAGCAGTGACTTGGGGGGCGGTCGTTCACCCCTCCACTTT
TRBD2,once,TRBJ2-5,TRBV24-1,CASKPSTSGKETQYF,TGTGCCAGCAAACCTTCGACTAGCGGTAAAGAGACCCAGTACTTC
TRBD1,few,TRBJ1-2,TRBV9,CASSINRDRDMGYTF,TGTGCCAGCAGCATTAACCGGGACAGGGATATGGGCTACACCTTC
.,.,TRBJ1-2,TRBV6-1,CAIREGRQGFYGYTF,TGTGCCATCAGGGAAGGGCGTCAGGGGTTCTATGGCTACACCTTC
.,many,TRBJ2-7,TRBV7-9,CASSLGPDRASSYEQYF,TGTGCCAGCAGCTTAGGGCCGGATAGGGCAAGCTCCTACGAGCAGTACTTC
.,.,TRBJ1-5,TRBV27,CASSPPPGAQPQHF,TGTGCCAGCAGTCCTCCCCCGGGAGCTCAGCCCCAGCATTTT
.,many,TRBJ2-7,TRBV12-3/TRBV12-4,CASSGDGSYERYF,TGTGCCAGCAGTGGGGACGGCTCCTACGAGCGGTACTTC
TRBD1,.,TRBJ1-1,TRBV19,CASSTYGQGPNTEAFF,TGTGCCAGTAGTACATATGGACAGGGACCGAACACTGAAGCTTTCTTT
.,many,TRBJ2-6,TRBV9,CASSVAQGSGANVLTF,TGTGCCAGCAGCGTAGCTCAGGGTTCTGGGGCCAACGTCCTGACTTTC
.,.,TRBJ2-6,TRBV19,CAWSGYSGANVLTF,TGTGCCTGGAGTGGTTACTCTGGGGCCAACGTCCTGACTTTC
.,many,TRBJ1-4,TRBV29-1,CSVANARSRGGTLEKLFF,TGCAGCGTGGCAAACGCACGTTCACGGGGTGGGACACTCGAAAAACTGTTTTTT
.,.,TRBJ1-4,TRBV20-1,CSARAVRLSTNEKLFF,TGCAGTGCTAGAGCAGTCAGGTTATCAACTAATGAAAAACTGTTTTTT
TRBD1,many,TRBJ1-2,TRBV10-3,CAISDDRGHYGYTF,TGTGCCATCAGTGACGACAGGGGCCACTATGGCTACACCTTC
.,few,TRBJ2-2,TRBV2,CASNTRGATGELFF,TGTGCCAGCAATACCCGGGGGGCGACCGGGGAGCTGTTTTTT
.,.,TRBJ1-6,TRBV6-5,CASSYSGVPLHF,TGTGCCAGCAGTTACTCGGGGGTTCCCCTCCACTTT
.,many,TRBJ1-5,TRBV29-1,CSVGDGTNQPQHF,TGCAGCGTTGGGGACGGAACAAATCAGCCCCAGCATTTT
TRBD1,.,TRBJ2-5,TRBV2,CASTGQGQETQYF,TGTGCCAGCACTGGACAGGGACAAGAGACCCAGTACTTC
.,many,TRBJ1-1,TRBV19,CASSIPNEAFF,TGTGCCAGTAGTATACCTAATGAAGCTTTCTTT
.,.,TRBJ1-6,TRBV20-1,CSARRRGGSYNSPLHF,TGCAGTGCTAGAAGACGGGGGGGCTCCTATAATTCACCCCTCCACTTT
TRBD2,few,TRBJ2-7,TRBV7-2,CASSLSSGITYEQYF,TGTGCCAGCAGCTTGTCTAGCGGGATAACCTACGAGCAGTACTTC
TRBD2,.,TRBJ2-1,TRBV15,CATSTGTSGGLTYNEQFF,TGTGCCACCAGCACCGGGACTAGCGGGGGCCTTACCTACAATGAGCAGTTCTTC
.,.,TRBJ2-3,TRBV7-3,CASSLWSTDTQYF,TGTGCCAGCAGCTTATGGAGTACAGATACGCAGTATTTT
.,.,TRBJ1-4,TRBV15,CATSRDLEGDEKLFF,TGTGCCACCAGCAGAGATTTGGAGGGTGATGAAAAACTGTTTTTT
.,.,TRBJ1-5,TRBV2,CASSHGLTNQPQHF,TGTGCCAGCAGTCATGGACTGACGAATCAGCCCCAGCATTTT
.,few,TRBJ2-7,TRBV19,CASSMSTISSYEQYF,TGTGCCAGTAGTATGTCGACTATAAGCTCCTACGAGCAGTACTTC
.,.,TRBJ1-4,TRBV2,CASSVPYSTNEKLFF,TGTGCCAGCAGTGTTCCCTATTCAACTAATGAAAAACTGTTTTTT
TRBD2,.,TRBJ2-5,TRBV20-1,CSARPSGSLQETQYF,TGCAGTGCTAGACCTAGCGGAAGTCTCCAAGAGACCCAGTACTTC
TRBD1,few,TRBJ1-3,TRBV7-2,CASSSQTGTGNTIYF,TGTGCCAGCAGCTCCCAGACAGGGACTGGAAACACCATATATTTT
TRBD1,.,TRBJ1-2,TRBV7-9,CASSHTGGADYGYTF,TGTGCCAGCAGCCACACAGGGGGAGCGGACTATGGCTACACCTTC
.,few,TRBJ1-2,TRBV9,CASSVAQASNGYTF,TGTGCCAGCAGCGTAGCCCAGGCCTCGAATGGCTACACCTTC
.,few,TRBJ1-1,TRBV9,CASSVGSAIGTEAFF,TGTGCCAGCAGCGTAGGATCGGCGATAGGCACTGAAGCTTTCTTT
.,many,TRBJ1-5,TRBV15,CASHQGNGNQPQHF,TGTGCCTCGCATCAGGGGAACGGCAATCAGCCCCAGCATTTT
TRBD1,.,TRBJ2-5,TRBV4-3,CASSQDPGQGLETQYF,TGCGCCAGCAGCCAAGATCCGGGACAGGGGTTGGAGACCCAGTACTTC
TRBD2,.,TRBJ2-5,TRBV7-6,CAWTRSGRRGETQYF,TGTGCCTGGACGCGGAGCGGGAGGCGAGGGGAGACCCAGTACTTC
.,.,TRBJ2-6,TRBV11-2,CASSLEGLTF,TGTGCCAGCAGCTTAGAAGGACTGACTTTC
.,.,TRBJ2-5,TRBV12-3/TRBV12-4,CASSLGSEGETQYF,TGTGCCAGCAGTTTGGGTAGCGAGGGAGAGACCCAGTACTTC
.,few,TRBJ1-5,TRBV10-2,CASSDSWGDPDNQPQHF,TGCGCCAGCAGTGATAGTTGGGGGGACCCAGACAATCAGCCCCAGCATTTT
.,.,TRBJ1-1,TRBV15,CATSSLHVNTEAFF,TGTGCCACCAGCAGCTTACATGTGAACACTGAAGCTTTCTTT
TRBD2,.,TRBJ2-2,TRBV5-1,CASIRREGPTGELFF,TGCGCCAGCATCCGGCGGGAGGGCCCCACCGGGGAGCTGTTTTTT
TRBD2,few,TRBJ2-5,TRBV12-3/TRBV12-4,CASSGLAGVQETQYF,TGTGCCAGCAGTGGACTAGCGGGAGTCCAAGAGACCCAGTACTTC
TRBD1,once,TRBJ1-5,TRBV10-3,CAINDRDINQPQHF,TGTGCCATCAATGACAGGGACATTAATCAGCCCCAGCATTTT
.,.,TRBJ1-3,TRBV2,CASSLYRRQSSGNTIYF,TGTGCCAGCAGTTTATACCGACGGCAGAGCTCTGGAAACACCATATATTTT
.,many,TRBJ1-5,TRBV15,CATSRTAGETQHF,TGTGCCACCAGCAGGACAGCGGGGGAGACCCAGCATTTT
.,.,TRBJ2-2,TRBV10-3,CAISAGNSGELFF,TGTGCCATCAGTGCTGGGAACTCTGGGGAGCTGTTTTTT
TRBD1,few,TRBJ1-1,TRBV14,CASSQTQGRPEAFF,TGTGCCAGCAGCCAAACACAGGGGCGACCTGAAGCTTTCTTT
TRBD2,few,TRBJ2-7,TRBV7-9,CASSHSGGAREQYF,TGTGCCAGCAGCCATAGCGGGGGGGCCCGAGAGCAGTACTTC
.,.,TRBJ2-5,TRBV29-1,CSVEEGPQETQYF,TGCAGCGTTGAAGAAGGCCCCCAAGAGACCCAGTACTTC
.,.,TRBJ1-1,TRBV24-1,CAAIPTGRTEAFF,TGTGCTGCCATCCCGACAGGTCGAACTGAAGCTTTCTTT
.,many,TRBJ1-3,TRBV2,CASRYSGNTIYF,TGTGCCAGCAGGTACTCTGGAAACACCATATATTTT
.,many,TRBJ1-5,TRBV24-1,CATSRSYSNQPQHF,TGTGCCACCAGTCGGAGTTATAGCAATCAGCCCCAGCATTTT
TRBD1,.,TRBJ1-2,TRBV12-3/TRBV12-4,CASSTTGQGSYGYTF,TGTGCCAGCAGCACGACAGGACAGGGGAGCTATGGCTACACCTTC
.,.,TRBJ2-2,TRBV29-1,CSVTRDVTGELFF,TGCAGCGTCACCCGGGACGTTACCGGGGAGCTGTTTTTT
.,.,TRBJ2-5,TRBV7-8,CASSILGARGTQYF,TGTGCCAGCAGCATACTGGGGGCGAGGGGGACCCAGTACTTC
.,.,TRBJ1-6,TRBV2,CASRDYNSPLHF,TGTGCCAGCCGGGACTATAATTCACCCCTCCACTTT
TRBD1,.,TRBJ1-1,TRBV9,CASSGGGRTEAFF,TGCGCCAGCAGTGGAGGGGGCCGGACTGAAGCTTTCTTT
.,.,TRBJ2-2,TRBV7-2,CASSPGNTNTGELFF,TGTGCCAGCAGTCCCGGGAACACGAACACCGGGGAGCTGTTTTTT
.,few,TRBJ1-3,TRBV12-3/TRBV12-4,CASSPSTAITSNTIYF,TGTGCCAGCTCACCTTCGACAGCGATAACCTCAAACACCATATATTTT
.,.,TRBJ1-1,TRBV2,CASSFLVFGGLTEAFF,TGTGCCAGCAGTTTCCTCGTTTTTGGAGGTCTGACTGAAGCTTTCTTT
TRBD1,.,TRBJ1-6,TRBV7-8,CASSLTQTGGNSPLHF,TGTGCCAGCAGCTTGACCCAGACAGGGGGCAATTCACCCCTCCACTTT
.,.,TRBJ2-7,TRBV19,CASSIRSVSSYEQYF,TGTGCCAGTAGTATAAGGAGCGTAAGCTCCTACGAGCAGTACTTC